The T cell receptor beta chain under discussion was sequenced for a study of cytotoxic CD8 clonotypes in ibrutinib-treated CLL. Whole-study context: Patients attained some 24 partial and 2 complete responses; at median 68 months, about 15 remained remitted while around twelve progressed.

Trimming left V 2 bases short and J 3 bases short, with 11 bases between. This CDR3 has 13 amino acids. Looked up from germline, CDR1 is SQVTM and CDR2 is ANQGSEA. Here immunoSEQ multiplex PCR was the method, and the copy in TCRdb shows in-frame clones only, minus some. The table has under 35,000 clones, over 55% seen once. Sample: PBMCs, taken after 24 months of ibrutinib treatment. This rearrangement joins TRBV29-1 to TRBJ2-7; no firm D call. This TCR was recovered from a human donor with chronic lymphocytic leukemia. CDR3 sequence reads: CSVESGRSYEQYF. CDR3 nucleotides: TGCAGCGTTGAATCCGGCAGGAGCTACGAGCAGTACTTC.